One sample yielded the 9 T cell receptor beta chains listed below, sequenced in a study of CD8 T cells in ankylosing spondylitis. TCRdb re-analysed the 5' RACE reads in MiXCR, keeping a single row per CDR3 protein. The sample shows under 85,000 distinct CDR3 sequences, approximately 5.3% of them seen only once. Material for sequencing was blood, either unsorted or a sorted T cell fraction (not recorded which). The receptors shown here come from a male donor with ankylosing spondylitis or in good health (not recorded which).

This sequence joins TRBV7-9 and TRBJ1-2; D remains unclear. From germline, CDR1 is SEHNR and CDR2 FQNEAQ (reference sequence). V shed 1 base and J shed 6 bases, with 6 bases lying between them. CDR3 size: 12 residues. The CDR3 DNA sequence: TGTGCCAGCAGCTTAGAGTGGGATGGCTACACCTTC. This translates into CASSLEWDGYTF.

In this sample, this clonotype turned up many times. This rearrangement joins TRBV3-1 to TRBJ2-1; TRBD2 matches 8 bases. The germline V gene encodes CDR1 LGHDT and CDR2 YNNKEL (reference sequence). The CDR3 is made up of 15 amino acids. After removal of 3 bases from V and 6 bases from J, the junction contained 7 bases not matched to a gene. The DNA for the CDR3 is TGTGCCAGCAGCCAGGGACTAGGCGGGGGCAATGAGCAGTTCTTC. It codes for CASSQGLGGGNEQFF.

This clonotype was seen ten or more times. The gene calls are TRBV19 and TRBJ1-2; D call uncertain. Germline loops: CDR1 LNHDA, CDR2 SQIVND (reference sequence). The V end lost 4 bases, the J end lost 3 bases, and 12 bases lay between the germline ends. The CDR3 is made up of 14 amino acids. CDR3 in DNA: TGTGCCAGTAGTAGCCGGCGGACGGACTATGGCTACACCTTC. It yields the protein CASSSRRTDYGYTF.

This clonotype was picked up a small number of times. This chain links TRBV24-1 with TRBJ2-5, with 8 bases that match TRBD1. This CDR3 has 17 residues. Trimming cost V 4 bases and J 5 bases; bases outside gene matches: 14. Germline-derived CDR1 and CDR2 are KGHDR and SFDVKD. For the CDR3, the DNA is TGTGCCACCAGTGACTCCGCCCCAGGGGGCATAATGGAGACCCAGTACTTC. This sequence encodes CATSDSAPGGIMETQYF.

Regarding this clonotype: A much larger clone lies one base from this, so it may be a read error. V and J are TRBV7-3 and TRBJ2-3; unclear D gene. V was clipped by 5 bases and J by 3 bases, with 9 bases between them. Germline CDR1 is SGHTA and CDR2 is FQGTGA. The CDR3 has 13 residues. As DNA, the CDR3 is TGTGCCAGCAGCCACAAGCCTACAGATACGCAGTATTTT. This encodes CASSHKPTDTQYF.

Many counts were recorded for this clonotype. The CDR3 nucleotides are TGTGCCAGCTCCCGGGACAGGGGGAACTATGGCTACACCTTC. This sequence encodes CASSRDRGNYGYTF. The chain is built from TRBV18 and TRBJ1-2; 11 bases match TRBD1. The J segment lost 2 bases and the V segment lost 6 bases, leaving 2 bases of the junction unmatched. Germline lookup yields CDR1 KGHSH and CDR2 LQKENI. The CDR3 contains 14 residues.

At least ten counts were recorded for this clonotype. The rearrangement links TRBV24-1 to TRBJ2-3, with no clear D. V was shortened by 3 bases and J by 6 bases, with 18 bases between the two germline ends. The germline V gene has CDR1 KGHDR and CDR2 SFDVKD. The CDR3 loop spans 16 amino acids. The CDR3 nucleotides read TGTGCCACCAGTGATAGTGGAGTTAGGGCGTCGGATACGCAGTATTTT. This sequence encodes CATSDSGVRASDTQYF.

This clonotype was picked up many times. V gene TRBV25-1 combines with J gene TRBJ2-1, with 9 bases aligning to TRBD1. In germline, CDR1 is MGHDK, CDR2 SYGVNS. The CDR3 contains 16 residues. V dropped 2 bases and J dropped 6; count of bases not matched to a gene: 8. CDR3 residues: CASSEGAGTGLNEQFF. CDR3 coding DNA: TGTGCCAGCAGTGAAGGAGCCGGGACAGGGCTCAATGAGCAGTTCTTC.

This clonotype showed up many times. The rearrangement links TRBV25-1 to TRBJ2-2; tentatively, D is TRBD1 (6 bases). The V and J ends lost 4 bases and 2 bases respectively, with 8 bases between them. Germline V CDR1 and CDR2: MGHDK, SYGVNS. The CDR3 has 14 residues. The CDR3 DNA follows: TGTGCCAGCAGTGTGGGACAAAACACCGGGGAGCTGTTTTTT. Its translation: CASSVGQNTGELFF.